The 10 T cell receptor beta chains below come from one sample, sequenced in a study of blood T cell repertoires in COVID-19. Generated by immunoSEQ multiplex PCR, the TCRdb table keeps only in-frame clones and is missing some. The sample lists tens of thousands of clones, about four fifths occurring once. Material for sequencing was peripheral blood. The receptors here all came from a human donor with acute or convalescent COVID-19. The donor label of this sample is uncertain.

The chain is built from TRBV24-1 and TRBJ2-3, with 10 bases aligning to TRBD1. J was trimmed by 1 base and V by 3 bases; bases with no gene match: 6. The CDR3 is made up of 17 amino acids. In germline, CDR1 is KGHDR, CDR2 SFDVKD. The CDR3 is CATSDNRDRGGTDTQYF. The DNA of the CDR3 is TGTGCCACCAGTGATAACCGGGACAGGGGTGGCACAGATACGCAGTATTTT.

This chain links TRBV24-1 with TRBJ2-2, with D maybe TRBD2 (6 bases). V lost 5 bases, J lost 6 bases, and 15 bases lay in between. CDR3 length: 15 residues. Germline V lookup: CDR1 KGHDR, CDR2 SFDVKD. CDR3 DNA: TGTGCCACCAGTGCGGAGGGTGTTAAATCCGGGGAGCTGTTTTTT. This sequence encodes CATSAEGVKSGELFF.

The chain links TRBV7-3 to TRBJ2-5, with 8 bases matching TRBD1. The V gene end was trimmed by 4 bases and the J gene end by 7 bases; junction bases not matched to a gene: 5. Germline V gene data show CDR1 as SGHTA and CDR2 as FQGTGA. This CDR3 is 13 amino acids long. DNA for the CDR3: TGTGCCAGCAGCTCGGACAGGGCGGCGACCCAGTACTTC. This sequence encodes CASSSDRAATQYF.

This sequence joins TRBV7-2 and TRBJ2-7; D not certain. This CDR3 has 15 amino acids. The V end was cut by 5 bases, the J end by 2 bases, with 16 bases between. Germline assignment: CDR1 SGHTA and CDR2 FQGNSA. CDR3 amino acids: CASSTDTRTPYEQYF. The DNA for the CDR3 is TGTGCCAGCAGCACTGACACCCGAACACCCTACGAGCAGTACTTC.

The chain carries TRBV5-4 and TRBJ2-1; TRBD1 agrees at 7 bases. V trimming: 3 bases; J trimming: 3 bases; junction bases outside the gene matches: 9. CDR3 length: 16 amino acids. Germline V CDR1 and CDR2: SGHNT, YYREEE (reference sequence). CDR3 bases: TGTGCCAGCAGCTCCGGGACAGCCGGCGGCTACAATGAGCAGTTCTTC. Translating it yields CASSSGTAGGYNEQFF.

V gene TRBV5-1 combines with J gene TRBJ2-7; TRBD2 matches 8 bases. Losses at the gene ends were 0 bases for V and 0 bases for J; bases not matched to a gene: 5. CDR1 and CDR2 (germline): SGHRS, YFSETQ. There are 16 residues in the CDR3. Written as DNA, the CDR3 is TGCGCCAGCAGCTTGGGGGCGGGGGGTAGCTCCTACGAGCAGTACTTC. This encodes CASSLGAGGSSYEQYF.

The rearrangement joins TRBV2 to TRBJ2-7, with a possible D match to TRBD2 (5 bases). Germline V gives CDR1 SNHLY, CDR2 FYNNEI. The CDR3 is 16 residues long. V was shortened by 4 bases and J by 6 bases, with 22 bases between the two germline ends. CDR3 region: CASSARRGPFSGEQYF. The CDR3 coding sequence is TGTGCCAGCAGTGCCAGAAGAGGGCCCTTCTCGGGCGAGCAGTACTTC.

The chain carries TRBV5-4 and TRBJ2-7, with D maybe TRBD2 (6 bases). V was pared by 0 bases and J by 0 bases, with 16 bases between. CDR1 is SGHNT, CDR2 YYREEE, per germline (reference sequence). This CDR3 has 17 amino acids. The CDR3 nucleotides read TGTGCCAGCAGCTTGGATCTCGCGGGGATAAGCTCCTACGAGCAGTACTTC. This encodes CASSLDLAGISSYEQYF.

V is TRBV7-8 and J is TRBJ1-5; no definite D call. Trimming shortened V by 8 bases and J by 5 bases, and 10 bases separated the two germline ends. The CDR3 has 12 amino acids. The germline V gene has CDR1 SGHVS and CDR2 FQNEAQ. The CDR3, as DNA: TGTGCCAGCTCGGAGGGCGATCAGCCCCAGCATTTT. Protein: CASSEGDQPQHF.

V gene TRBV3-1 (or the pseudogene TRBV3-2) combines with J gene TRBJ1-6, with 7 nucleotides matching TRBD1. CDR3 length: 13 residues. Per germline, CDR1 LGHDT and CDR2 YNNKEL (reference sequence). Trimming took 3 bases from V and 9 from J; bases not matched to a gene: 2. This CDR3 reads CASSQNRGSPLHF. CDR3 DNA: TGTGCCAGCAGCCAGAACAGGGGTTCACCCCTCCACTTT.